These 7 T cell receptor beta chains came from one sample sequenced in a study of Graves' ophthalmopathy and Graves' hyperthyroidism. Amplification from RNA transcripts yielded the TCR beta CDR3 regions. HTBI primers were used in a first-round RT-PCR, which preceded a second-round multiplex PCR. TCRdb processed the multiplex PCR reads anew with MiXCR; each CDR3 protein has one entry. The sample includes 40,000 to 45,000 distinct CDR3 sequences, around 52% of them seen just once. The sample taken for sequencing was peripheral blood. The receptors derive from an adult man with Graves' ophthalmopathy.

This clonotype was seen repeatedly, ten times or more. V is TRBV9 and J is TRBJ2-3; 10 positions match TRBD2. V was pared by 4 bases and J by 3 bases, with 8 bases of the junction left unmatched. The germline CDR1 and CDR2 sequences are SGDLS and YYNGEE. CDR3 length equals 16 residues. The CDR3 reads CASSPSPGLATDTQYF. CDR3 DNA: TGTGCCAGCAGCCCCTCCCCGGGACTAGCGACAGATACGCAGTATTTT.

By share, this clonotype counts as medium-sized. The chain uses TRBV7-9 and TRBJ1-1; D uncertain. Germline-derived CDR1 and CDR2 are SEHNR and FQNEAQ (reference sequence). With 5 bases removed from V and 7 bases from J, the gap between germline ends came to 8 bases. CDR3 length: 11 amino acids. The CDR3 DNA follows: TGTGCCAGCAGCATGGTAAATGAAGCTTTCTTT. This encodes CASSMVNEAFF.

This clonotype showed up many times. J is TRBJ1-5 and V is TRBV6-1; D perhaps matches TRBD1 (5 bases). Germline values: CDR1 MNHNS, CDR2 SASEGT. The CDR3 spans 13 residues. V lost 5 bases, J lost 4 bases, and 9 bases lay in between. CDR3 amino acids: CASSRQYNQPQHF. CDR3 bases: TGTGCCAGCAGTCGACAGTATAATCAGCCCCAGCATTTT.

This clonotype was picked up many times. The chain links TRBV5-1 to TRBJ2-2; 10 bases are a match to TRBD2. Losses at the gene ends were 0 bases for V and 6 bases for J; bases not matched to a gene: 14. Germline V gene sequence: CDR1 SGHRS, CDR2 YFSETQ. The CDR3 sequence is 19 residues long. CDR3 DNA sequence: TGCGCCAGCAGCTTGGAAGGTAGCGGGGGGATCGGTATTGCCGGGGAGCTGTTTTTT. Translated, it gives CASSLEGSGGIGIAGELFF.

The CDR3 DNA reads as TGTGCCAGCAGCTCCCTTGGGAAAGGGGCCAATGAGCAGTTCTTC. Its protein is CASSSLGKGANEQFF. The V and J genes are TRBV11-2 and TRBJ2-1, with D possibly matching TRBD1 (5 bases). The germline V and J ends were trimmed by 4 bases and 6 bases, with 16 bases remaining between them. Germline CDR1 is SGHAT and CDR2 is FQNNGV. CDR3 length: 15 residues.

As to this clonotype: One end of the junction does not line up with germline, which may come from a read error. The CDR3 here is CASSVGRNTEAF. The DNA for the CDR3 is TGTGCCAGTAGTGTTGGGAGGAACACTGAAGCTTTC. The chain links TRBV19 to TRBJ2-6; D is possibly TRBD2 (6 bases). Germline V gene data show CDR1 as LNHDA and CDR2 as SQIVND (reference sequence). The CDR3 has 12 amino acids. The full variable domain, with the rest looked up from reference TRBV19 and TRBJ2-6, is DGGITQSPKYLFRKEGQNVTLSCEQNLNHDAMYWYRQDPGQGLRLIYYSQIVNDFQKGDIAEGYSVSREKKESFPLTVTSAQKNPTAFYLCASSVGRNTEAFGAGSRLTVL.

This clonotype was seen repeatedly, ten times or more. The chain combines TRBV6-5 with TRBJ1-6; D might be TRBD1 (5 bases). The CDR3 sequence is 15 residues long. Germline CDR1 reads MNHEY; CDR2 reads SVGAGI. V was shortened by 5 bases and J by 7 bases, with 15 bases between the two germline ends. The CDR3 reads CASSPRGGKNSPLHF. In DNA, the CDR3 is TGTGCCAGCAGTCCCCGGGGGGGGAAGAATTCACCCCTCCACTTT.